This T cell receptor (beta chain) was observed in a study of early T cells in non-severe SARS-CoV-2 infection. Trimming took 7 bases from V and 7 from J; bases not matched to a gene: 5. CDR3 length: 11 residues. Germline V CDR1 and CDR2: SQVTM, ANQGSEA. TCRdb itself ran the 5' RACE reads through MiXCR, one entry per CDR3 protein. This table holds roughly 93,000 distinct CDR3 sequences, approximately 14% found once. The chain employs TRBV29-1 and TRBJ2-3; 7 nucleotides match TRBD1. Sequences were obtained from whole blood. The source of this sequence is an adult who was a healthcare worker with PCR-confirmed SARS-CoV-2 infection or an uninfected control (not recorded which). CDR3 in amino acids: CSDRTGHTQYF. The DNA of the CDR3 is TGCAGCGACAGGACAGGCCATACGCAGTATTTT.